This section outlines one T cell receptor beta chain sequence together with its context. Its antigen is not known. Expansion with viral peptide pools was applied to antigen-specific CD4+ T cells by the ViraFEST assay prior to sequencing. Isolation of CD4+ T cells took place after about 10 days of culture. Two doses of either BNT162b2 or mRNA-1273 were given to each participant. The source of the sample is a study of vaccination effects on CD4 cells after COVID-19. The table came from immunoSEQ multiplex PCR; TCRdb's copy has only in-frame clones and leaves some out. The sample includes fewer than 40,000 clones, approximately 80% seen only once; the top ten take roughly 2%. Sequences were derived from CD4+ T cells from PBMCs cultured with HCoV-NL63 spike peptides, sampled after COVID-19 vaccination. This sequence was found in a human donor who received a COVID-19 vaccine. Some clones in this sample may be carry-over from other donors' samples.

The CDR3 sequence is CATSDTESLGRVGETQYF. The CDR3 DNA follows: TGTGCCACCAGTGACACAGAATCCTTGGGGAGGGTGGGAGAGACCCAGTACTTC. The chain has TRBV24-1 and TRBJ2-5; TRBD2 agrees at 7 bases. V lost 4 bases, J lost 4 bases, and 17 bases stayed unmatched. There are 18 residues in the CDR3. CDR1 and CDR2 (germline): KGHDR, SFDVKD.